This TCR beta chain was profiled in a study of blood T cell repertoires in COVID-19. Whole-study context: The United States, Italy and Spain supplied acute and convalescent COVID-19 samples. The analysed material was cDNA or gDNA that came from T cells, B-cell-depleted T cells, or PBMCs.

Study processing details: Reference gene primers were amplified, and this amplification served to estimate nucleated cell counts. The data were produced by immunoSEQ multiplex PCR, yet TCRdb's version contains in-frame clones alone and is incomplete. From that table come the V and J calls and clone size; the DNA was used to work out D and trimming. The sample holds fewer than 350,000 clones, 81% seen once. Germline V gene sequence: CDR1 MNHNY, CDR2 SVGAGI (reference sequence). The V gene end was trimmed by 0 bases and the J gene end by 3 bases; junction bases not matched to a gene: 1. This CDR3 region has 14 residues.

Sequencing was done on a sample of peripheral blood. This chain uses TRBV6-6 with TRBJ1-2, with 7 bases aligning to TRBD1. The origin of this receptor is a woman aged 60 to 75 with active or convalescent COVID-19. CDR3 loop: CASSYSGGDYGYTF. The DNA of the CDR3 is TGTGCCAGCAGTTACTCAGGGGGCGACTATGGCTACACCTTC.